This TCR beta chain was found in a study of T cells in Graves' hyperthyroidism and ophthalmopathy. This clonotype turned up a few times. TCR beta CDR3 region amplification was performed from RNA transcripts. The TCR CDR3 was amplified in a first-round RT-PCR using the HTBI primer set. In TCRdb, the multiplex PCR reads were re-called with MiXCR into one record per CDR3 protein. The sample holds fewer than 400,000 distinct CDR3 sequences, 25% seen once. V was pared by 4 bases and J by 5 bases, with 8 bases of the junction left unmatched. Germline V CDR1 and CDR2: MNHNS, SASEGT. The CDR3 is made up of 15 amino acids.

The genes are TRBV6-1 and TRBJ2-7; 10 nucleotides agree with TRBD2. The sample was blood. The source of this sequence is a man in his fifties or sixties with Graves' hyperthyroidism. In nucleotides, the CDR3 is TGTGCCAGCAGTGGTCTAGCGGGAGCTTCCCACGAGCAGTACTTC. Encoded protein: CASSGLAGASHEQYF.